These T cell receptor delta chains were read from a single sample in a study of delta chain sequences of gamma delta T cells. TCRdb made new clone calls on the 5' RACE reads using CATT. Seen here are more than 350 delta-chain clones, about 40% observed once, and the top ten hold approximately 25%. Sequenced input: either unsorted cells or a sorted T cell fraction (not recorded which). These receptors originate from a human donor in good health. Both conserved end residues are part of each CDR3. D genes are given only for firm matches.

j_call	d_call	cdr3_length	v_call	cdr3_aa
TRDJ1	TRDD3	18	TRDV2	CACDSLSSGTGDTDKLIF
TRDJ1	TRDD3	16	TRDV2	CACDQLGGRTTDKLIF
TRDJ4	TRDD3	18	TRDV1	CALASSYKRLGDFQPLIF
TRDJ1	TRDD3	22	TRDV2	CACDTIPFPTRTALGDANKLIF
TRDJ1	TRDD3	19	TRDV2	CACDPLGRTGGTTTDKLIF
TRDJ1	NA	21	TRDV2	CACDILEGSGRLLVGTDKLIF
TRDJ1	TRDD3	17	TRDV3	CACYLGIRNSYTDKLIF
TRDJ1	TRDD3	20	TRDV2	CACDLVGVLGTLENTNKLIF
TRDJ1	TRDD3	17	TRDV2	CACDTLSSGGRSRKLIF
TRDJ1	TRDD3	15	TRDV2	CACDRLGDTSDKLIF
TRDJ1	TRDD3	18	TRDV1	CALGVTVLGDMALDKLIF
TRDJ1	TRDD3	24	TRDV1	CALGELPHYLLTLGGYRYTDKLIF
TRDJ1	TRDD3	20	TRDV2	CACDTVGTGGSPSYTDKLIF
TRDJ3	TRDD3	18	TRDV2	CACDLLGDTSWDTRQMFF
TRDJ1	TRDD3	23	TRDV1	CALGELALSPTGGYAPYTDKLIF
TRDJ1	TRDD3	20	TRDV2	CACDTVGDHLNQLYTDKLIF
TRDJ1	NA	13	TRDV2	CACDPLSTDKLIF
TRDJ1	TRDD3	20	TRDV1	CALGELGFLRSWGYTDKLIF
TRDJ1	TRDD3	18	TRDV2	CACDTVGWGIQPTDKLIF
TRDJ1	TRDD2	21	TRDV1	CALGIPLGLPTFGGGADKLIF
TRDJ1	NA	22	TRDV1	CALGGLLPTVVGDTPGVFRLIF
TRDJ1	TRDD3	19	TRDV2	CACDPLLGDTHSYTDKLIF
TRDJ1	NA	14	TRDV2	CACDTVEYTDKLIF
TRDJ1	NA	14	TRDV2	CACDTLGKTDKLIF
TRDJ1	TRDD3	27	TRAV38-2/DV8	CAYRSALRDLLGGYWGIKKSYTDKLIF
TRDJ1	TRDD3	17	TRDV2	CACDTVLGGRRGDKLIF
TRDJ1	NA	21	TRDV3	CALAAFLRRGYGVSGADKLIF
TRDJ3	NA	18	TRDV2	CACDTASRGTWDTRQMFF
TRDJ3	TRDD3	20	TRDV2	CACDSILGDTFSWDTRQMFF
TRDJ1	TRDD3	18	TRDV2	CACDTLKLGVADTDKLIF
TRDJ1	TRDD3	24	TRDV1	CALGNPSASLLHHYWGIRSDKLIF
TRDJ1	TRDD3	14	TRDV2	CACDRLGDSDKLIF
TRDJ1	TRDD3	20	TRDV2	CACDTVGTGGFRLYTDKLIF
TRDJ1	TRDD3	16	TRDV2	CACDVLLGDHTDKLIF
TRDJ3	TRDD3	20	TRDV2	CACDTVVLGDTSWDTRQMFF
TRDJ1	TRDD3	17	TRDV2	CACDVLLGDPGPDKLIF
TRDJ1	NA	16	TRDV3	CAEAEKEGLPTDKLIF
TRDJ1	NA	20	TRAV29/DV5	CAASAYPHPRSLLYTDKLIF
TRDJ1	TRDD3	15	TRDV2	CACDVLGDRADKLIF
TRDJ1	TRDD3	14	TRDV2	CACDPVLGDNKLIF
TRDJ1	TRDD3	20	TRDV2	CACDTVPGTAVLGDTDKLIF
TRDJ1	NA	23	TRDV1	CALGDTLLPKSTGGLINTDKLIF
TRDJ1	TRDD3	20	TRDV2	CACVPLLGDGQSLYTDKLIF
TRDJ1	TRDD3	20	TRDV2	CACDLVGVLGTLANTDKLIF
TRDJ1	NA	21	TRDV1	CALGALREVWGSPMYTDKLIF